This T cell receptor beta chain came from a study of PD-1 blockade in classical Hodgkin lymphoma. Brentuximab vedotin exposure varied among the patients, all of whom had relapsed after autologous stem cell transplantation. V was pared by 0 bases and J by 7 bases, with 10 bases between. Germline V gene lookup returns CDR1 ENHRY and CDR2 SYGVKD. CDR3 length equals 14 residues. The repertoire was sequenced with immunoSEQ multiplex PCR; TCRdb's copy has only in-frame clones and lacks some. This table holds a few thousand clones, roughly 70% found once. The chain employs TRBV10-3 and TRBJ2-1; possible D gene TRBD2, 5 bases. The source of this sequence is a human donor with classical Hodgkin lymphoma. Sequencing was performed on peripheral blood mononuclear cells (PBMCs), taken before the second cycle of nivolumab. In nucleotides, the CDR3 is TGTGCCATCAGTGAGTCCCTAGCTTCGAATGAGCAGTTCTTC. Translating it yields CAISESLASNEQFF.